These 11 T cell receptor beta chains originate from one sample sequenced in a study of blood T cell repertoires in COVID-19 (dated by TCRdb to about 2020). Libraries were built with the immunoSEQ multiplex PCR assay. TCRdb mirrors the immuneACCESS table, restricted to in-frame sequences. Some clones are absent from its copies; in checked studies, under half trace to an unresolved V gene, and the reason for the others is unknown. This sample gives nearly 250,000 clones in total; about 80% of them show up just once. 1.5% to 2% of the sample is taken by the ten largest. The material sequenced was peripheral blood. These TCRs come from a woman aged 80 or over with acute or convalescent COVID-19.

V and J are TRBV28 and TRBJ1-5; no reliable D call. Germline CDR1 is MDHEN and CDR2 is SYDVKM. The V gene lost 7 bases and the J gene lost 0 bases, with 13 bases spanning the gap. CDR3 size: 15 residues. CDR3 nucleotides: TGTGCCAGCACCCTGGGAGGGAATAGCAATCAGCCCCAGCATTTT. It specifies CASTLGGNSNQPQHF.

The rearrangement joins TRBV15 to TRBJ2-7; 9 bases are shared with TRBD1. CDR3 length: 16 amino acids. J lost 3 bases, V lost 1 base, and 7 bases had no gene match. CDR1 LNHNV and CDR2 YYDKDF come from the germline V gene (reference sequence). The CDR3 sequence: CATSRGPDRGSYEQYF. In nucleotides, the CDR3 is TGTGCCACCAGCAGAGGCCCGGACAGGGGAAGCTACGAGCAGTACTTC.

The genes are TRBV7-9 and TRBJ2-2; TRBD2 agrees at 10 bases. Germline-derived CDR1 and CDR2 are SEHNR and FQNEAQ (reference sequence). This CDR3 region has 16 residues. With 5 bases clipped from V and 2 bases from J, the junction kept 5 bases outside the gene matches. The CDR3 DNA is TGTGCCAGCAGCATAAGCGGGGGGGCAAACACCGGGGAGCTGTTTTTT. Amino acids: CASSISGGANTGELFF.

The rearrangement joins TRBV7-8 to TRBJ2-7, with 9 bases matching TRBD2. CDR1 SGHVS and CDR2 FQNEAQ come from the germline V gene. The CDR3 runs to 15 residues. V shed 0 bases, J shed 3 bases, and the junction held 3 bases outside the gene matches. CDR3 bases: TGTGCCAGCAGCTTAGCGGGACTAGCCTTCTACGAGCAGTACTTC. Its protein is CASSLAGLAFYEQYF. Drawing the rest from reference TRBV7-8 and TRBJ2-7, the complete variable domain is GAGVSQSPRYKVAKRGQDVALRCDPISGHVSLFWYQQALGQGPEFLTYFQNEAQLDKSGLPSDRFFAERPEGSVSTLKIQRTQQEDSAVYLCASSLAGLAFYEQYFGPGTRLTVT.

This sequence joins TRBV12-5 and TRBJ2-3; 8 positions agree with TRBD2. Losses at the gene ends were 6 bases for V and 2 bases for J; bases not matched to a gene: 4. The V gene's germline CDR1 is LGHNT and CDR2 FRNRAP. The CDR3 consists of 14 residues. The CDR3, as DNA: TGTGCTAGTGGCCGGGGACTAGACACAGATACGCAGTATTTT. It translates to CASGRGLDTDTQYF.

The rearrangement uses TRBV19 and TRBJ2-3; D is undetermined. The CDR3 has 14 residues. CDR1 is LNHDA and CDR2 is SQIVND in the germline V gene (reference sequence). V lost 4 bases and J 0 bases, leaving 8 bases between the germline ends. CDR3 sequence (DNA): TGTGCCAGTAGTAACCCGACTAGCACAGATACGCAGTATTTT. It is translated as CASSNPTSTDTQYF.

J is TRBJ2-6 and V is TRBV7-2; a possible D gene is TRBD1 (6 bases). The CDR3 has 18 amino acids. V lost 0 bases, J lost 0 bases, and 12 bases lay in between. The germline V gene encodes CDR1 SGHTA and CDR2 FQGNSA. CDR3 coding DNA: TGTGCCAGCAGCTTAGCAGGGACAAGGAACTCTGGGGCCAACGTCCTGACTTTC. This gives the protein CASSLAGTRNSGANVLTF.

J is TRBJ2-1 and V is TRBV9; D may be TRBD2 (6 bases). The CDR3 is 18 amino acids. Trimming took 4 bases from V and 1 from J, leaving 21 bases between them. Germline values: CDR1 SGDLS, CDR2 YYNGEE. In nucleotides, the CDR3 is TGTGCCAGCAGCCCCCGAGGAAACAGCGGGCTTTCCTACAATGAGCAGTTCTTC. Its protein is CASSPRGNSGLSYNEQFF.

The rearrangement links TRBV5-8 to TRBJ1-5; the D gene is possibly TRBD1 (5 bases). Germline V gives CDR1 SGHTS, CDR2 YDEGEE. The CDR3 spans 15 residues. Trimming pared 2 bases from V and 5 bases from J, leaving 14 bases between. CDR3 DNA: TGTGCCAGCAGCTTACGTCAGGGTCCCCATCAGCCCCAGCATTTT. Residues: CASSLRQGPHQPQHF.

This chain joins TRBV29-1 and TRBJ1-2; possible D gene TRBD1, 6 bases. Germline V gives CDR1 SQVTM, CDR2 ANQGSEA. The CDR3 is 14 amino acids. Trimming shortened V by 4 bases and J by 8 bases, and 20 bases separated the two germline ends. Here the CDR3 DNA reads TGCAGCGTTGGTGACCCGGGACACCGGCGGGGCTACACCTTC. Protein product: CSVGDPGHRRGYTF.

V usage is TRBV7-2 and J usage is TRBJ2-3, with 12 nucleotides matching TRBD2. The CDR3 is 17 amino acids. Germline CDR1 and CDR2: SGHTA and FQGNSA. V shed 0 bases, J shed 3 bases, and the junction held 4 bases outside the gene matches. The CDR3 sequence is CASSLAPSGGGTDTQYF. Here the CDR3 DNA reads TGTGCCAGCAGCTTAGCGCCTAGCGGGGGGGGAACAGATACGCAGTATTTT.